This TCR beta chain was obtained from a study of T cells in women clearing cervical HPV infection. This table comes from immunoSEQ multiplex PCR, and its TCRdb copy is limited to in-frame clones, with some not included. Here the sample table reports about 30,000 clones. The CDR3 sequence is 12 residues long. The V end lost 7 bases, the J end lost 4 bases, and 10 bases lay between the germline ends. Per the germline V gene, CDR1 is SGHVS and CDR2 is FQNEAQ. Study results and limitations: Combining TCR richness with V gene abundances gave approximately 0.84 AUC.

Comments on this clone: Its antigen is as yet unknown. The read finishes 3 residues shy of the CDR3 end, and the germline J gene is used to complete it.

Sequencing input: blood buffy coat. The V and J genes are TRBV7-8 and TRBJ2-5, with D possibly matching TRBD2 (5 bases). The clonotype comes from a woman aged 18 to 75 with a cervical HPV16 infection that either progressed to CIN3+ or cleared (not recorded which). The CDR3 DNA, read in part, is TGTGCCAGCAAGAGGACTGGAGAGACC. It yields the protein CASKRTGET. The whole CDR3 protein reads CASKRTGETQYF.